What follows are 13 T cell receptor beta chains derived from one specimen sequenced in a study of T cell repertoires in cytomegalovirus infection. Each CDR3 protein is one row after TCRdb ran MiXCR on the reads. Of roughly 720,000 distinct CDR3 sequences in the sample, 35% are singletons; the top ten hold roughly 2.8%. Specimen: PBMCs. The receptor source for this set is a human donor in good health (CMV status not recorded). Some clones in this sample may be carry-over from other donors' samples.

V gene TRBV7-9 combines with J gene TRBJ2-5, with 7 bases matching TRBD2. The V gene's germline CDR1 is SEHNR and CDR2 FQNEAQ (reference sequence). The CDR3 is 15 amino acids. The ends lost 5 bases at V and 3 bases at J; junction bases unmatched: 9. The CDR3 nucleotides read TGTGCCAGCAGCCAGATGGGGCGGGAGAAAGAGACCCAGTACTTC. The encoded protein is CASSQMGREKETQYF.

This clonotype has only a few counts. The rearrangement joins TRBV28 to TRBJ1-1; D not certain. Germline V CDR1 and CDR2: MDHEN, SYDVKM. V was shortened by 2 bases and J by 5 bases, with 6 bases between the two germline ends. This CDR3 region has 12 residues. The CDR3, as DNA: TGTGCCAGCAGTTTAATAAAAACTGAAGCTTTCTTT. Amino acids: CASSLIKTEAFF.

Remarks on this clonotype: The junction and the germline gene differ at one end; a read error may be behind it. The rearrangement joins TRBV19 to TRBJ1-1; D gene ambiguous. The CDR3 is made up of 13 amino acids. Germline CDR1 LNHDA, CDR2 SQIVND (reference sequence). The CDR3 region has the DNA TGTGCCAGTAGTACATACTGGAACACGGAAGCTTTCTTT. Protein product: CASSTYWNTEAFF.

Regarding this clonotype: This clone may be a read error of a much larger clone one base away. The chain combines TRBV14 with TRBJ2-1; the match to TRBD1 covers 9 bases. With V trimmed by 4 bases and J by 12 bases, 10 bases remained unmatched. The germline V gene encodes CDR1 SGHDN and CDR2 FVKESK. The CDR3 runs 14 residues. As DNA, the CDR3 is TGTGCCAGCAGCCCCGGGACAGGGTTTTCATGGCAGTTCTTC. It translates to CASSPGTGFSWQFF.

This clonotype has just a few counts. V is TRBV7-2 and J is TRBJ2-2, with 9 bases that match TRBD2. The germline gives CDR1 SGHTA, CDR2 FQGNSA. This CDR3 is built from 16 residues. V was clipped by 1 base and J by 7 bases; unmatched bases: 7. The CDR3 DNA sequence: TGTGCCAGCAGCTTAGAGGGCGGGAGGGTCGGCGGGGAGCTGTTTTTT. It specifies CASSLEGGRVGGELFF.

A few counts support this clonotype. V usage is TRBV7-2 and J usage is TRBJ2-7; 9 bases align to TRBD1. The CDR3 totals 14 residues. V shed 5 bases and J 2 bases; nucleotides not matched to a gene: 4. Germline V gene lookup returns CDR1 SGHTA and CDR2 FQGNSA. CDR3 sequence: CASSPDRGTYEQYF. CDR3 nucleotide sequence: TGTGCCAGCAGCCCGGACAGGGGCACCTACGAGCAGTACTTC.

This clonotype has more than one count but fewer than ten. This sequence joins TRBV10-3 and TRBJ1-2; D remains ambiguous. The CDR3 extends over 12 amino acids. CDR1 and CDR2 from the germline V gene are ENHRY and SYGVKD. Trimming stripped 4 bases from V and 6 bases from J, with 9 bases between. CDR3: CAISVSGDGYTF. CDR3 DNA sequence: TGTGCCATCAGTGTATCAGGAGATGGCTACACCTTC.

CDR3: CASSPFSGTSSYEQYF. The CDR3 DNA reads TGTGCCAGCAGTCCCTTTAGCGGGACGAGCTCCTACGAGCAGTACTTC. The V call is TRBV12-3 or TRBV12-4, the J call TRBJ2-7; 8 bases are a match to TRBD2. The CDR3 loop spans 16 amino acids. Trimming took 5 bases from V and 0 from J; bases not matched to a gene: 9.

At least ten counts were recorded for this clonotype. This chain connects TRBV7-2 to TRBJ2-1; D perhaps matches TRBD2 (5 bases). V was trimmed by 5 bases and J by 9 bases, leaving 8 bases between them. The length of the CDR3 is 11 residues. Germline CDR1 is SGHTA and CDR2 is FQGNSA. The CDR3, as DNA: TGTGCCAGCAGCAGGGAGATTGAGCAGTTCTTC. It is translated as CASSREIEQFF.

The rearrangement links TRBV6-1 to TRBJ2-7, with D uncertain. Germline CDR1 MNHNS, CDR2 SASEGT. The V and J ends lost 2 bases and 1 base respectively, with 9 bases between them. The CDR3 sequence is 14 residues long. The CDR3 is CASSENGASYEQYF. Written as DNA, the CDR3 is TGTGCCAGCAGTGAAAATGGAGCTTCCTACGAGCAGTACTTC.

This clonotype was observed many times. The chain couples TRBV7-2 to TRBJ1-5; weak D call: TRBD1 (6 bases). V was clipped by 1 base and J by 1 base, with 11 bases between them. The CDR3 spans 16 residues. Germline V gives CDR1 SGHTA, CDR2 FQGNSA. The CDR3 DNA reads TGTGCCAGCAGCTTAGGGACAGCCCTGAGCAATCAGCCCCAGCATTTT. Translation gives CASSLGTALSNQPQHF.

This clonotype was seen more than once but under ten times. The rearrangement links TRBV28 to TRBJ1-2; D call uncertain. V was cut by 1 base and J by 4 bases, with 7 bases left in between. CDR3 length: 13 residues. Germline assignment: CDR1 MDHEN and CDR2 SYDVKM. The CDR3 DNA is TGTGCCAGCAGTTTATCGGACCTCTATGGCTACACCTTC. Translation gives CASSLSDLYGYTF.

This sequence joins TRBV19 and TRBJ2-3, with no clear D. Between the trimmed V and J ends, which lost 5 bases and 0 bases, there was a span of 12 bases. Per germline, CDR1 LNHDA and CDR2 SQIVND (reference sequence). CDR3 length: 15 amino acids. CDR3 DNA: TGTGCCAGTAGTCCAGAGATGCCTAGCACAGATACGCAGTATTTT. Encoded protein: CASSPEMPSTDTQYF.